Shown below are 9 T cell receptor beta chains from a single sample sequenced in a study of control samples from healthy donors and cancer patients. TCRdb's table, derived via immunoSEQ multiplex PCR, lists solely in-frame clones and lacks some. There are some 49,000 clones in the sample; 65% to 90% occur only once, and approximately 3% lies in the top ten. The material sequenced was PBMCs. The receptors shown here come from a woman aged 50 to 65 with lung cancer.

V gene TRBV5-4 combines with J gene TRBJ2-1; possibly TRBD1 or TRBD2 for D (6 bases each). The CDR3 loop spans 14 amino acids. Trimming removed 4 bases at V and 8 bases at J, with 16 bases between. Germline assignment: CDR1 SGHNT and CDR2 YYREEE (reference sequence). The CDR3 sequence: CASSVQGGIDEQFF. The CDR3 DNA reads as TGTGCCAGCAGCGTTCAAGGGGGGATCGATGAGCAGTTCTTC.

This clone has only a few counts. The rearrangement uses TRBV28 and TRBJ2-1, with 9 bases identical to TRBD2. V shed 5 bases, J shed 6 bases, and the junction held 11 bases outside the gene matches. The CDR3 spans 16 residues. The germline V gene has CDR1 MDHEN and CDR2 SYDVKM. The CDR3: CASSPHRLAGFNEQFF. In nucleotides, the CDR3 is TGTGCCAGCAGTCCCCATAGGCTAGCGGGGTTCAATGAGCAGTTCTTC.

The chain employs TRBV9 and TRBJ1-4; weak D call: TRBD1 (5 bases). CDR1 SGDLS and CDR2 YYNGEE come from the germline V gene. The V end lost 3 bases, the J end lost 6 bases, and 15 bases lay between the germline ends. The CDR3 length is 15 residues. The CDR3 DNA reads as TGTGCCAGCAGCGCCCCGGGAAGGGACGATGAAAAACTGTTTTTT. Encoded protein: CASSAPGRDDEKLFF.

The chain's CDR3 is CASSQYSSGANVLTF. Here the CDR3 DNA reads TGTGCCAGCAGCCAGTACAGTTCTGGGGCCAACGTCCTGACTTTC. The chain recombines TRBV3-1 (or the pseudogene TRBV3-2) with TRBJ2-6; D gene uncertain. Germline-derived CDR1 and CDR2 are LGHDT and YNNKEL (reference sequence). Trimming removed 3 bases at V and 1 base at J, with 7 bases between. The CDR3 contains 15 residues.

The chain joins TRBV5-1 to TRBJ1-1, with 7 bases matching TRBD1. Germline CDR1 is SGHRS and CDR2 is YFSETQ. This CDR3 is built from 14 residues. V was pared by 5 bases and J by 5 bases, with 9 bases of the junction left unmatched. For the CDR3, the DNA is TGCGCCAGCAGACCACGACAGGGAGGTACTGAAGCTTTCTTT. Translated: CASRPRQGGTEAFF. Looking up the rest from reference TRBV5-1 and TRBJ1-1 gives the full variable domain: KAGVTQTPRYLIKTRGQQVTLSCSPISGHRSVSWYQQTPGQGLQFLFEYFSETQRNKGNFPGRFSGRQFSNSRSEMNVSTLELGDSALYLCASRPRQGGTEAFFGQGTRLTVV.

J is TRBJ2-1 and V is TRBV9; D call uncertain. With 3 bases removed from V and 14 bases from J, the gap between germline ends came to 12 bases. Germline CDR1 SGDLS, CDR2 YYNGEE. The CDR3 is made up of 11 amino acids. This CDR3 reads CASSGPLGEFF. CDR3 nucleotides: TGTGCCAGCAGCGGACCGCTTGGGGAGTTCTTC.

The chain employs TRBV19 and TRBJ2-1; 11 positions agree with TRBD1. Losses at the gene ends were 5 bases for V and 8 bases for J; bases not matched to a gene: 8. The CDR3 totals 15 residues. From germline, CDR1 is LNHDA and CDR2 SQIVND (reference sequence). Here the CDR3 DNA reads TGTGCCAGTAGTTGGAGGACAGGGGGCCGTGATGAGCAGTTCTTC. Its protein is CASSWRTGGRDEQFF.

This clone was detected once. The chain combines TRBV5-1 with TRBJ2-4; 8 nucleotides line up with TRBD1. Germline values: CDR1 SGHRS, CDR2 YFSETQ. CDR3 length: 16 residues. J lost 1 base, V lost 4 bases, and 7 bases had no gene match. DNA of the CDR3: TGCGCCAGCAGCCATTCTGGACAGGGCGCCAAAAACATTCAGTACTTC. The encoded protein is CASSHSGQGAKNIQYF.

The chain is built from TRBV6-6 and TRBJ1-5; D not resolved. Germline values: CDR1 MNHNY, CDR2 SVGAGI (reference sequence). This CDR3 region has 14 residues. V lost 0 bases to trimming and J lost 7 bases, with 10 bases between them. This CDR3 is CASSYSKPDQPQHF. In nucleotides, the CDR3 is TGTGCCAGCAGTTACTCGAAGCCAGACCAGCCCCAGCATTTT.